These T cell receptor beta chains were read from a single sample in a study of post-analysis software for immune sequencing data. TCRdb analysed the PCR reads with MiXCR anew, one entry per CDR3 protein. The data show roughly 700,000 distinct CDR3 sequences, 25% to 30% seen once. Sequenced material: blood. Every receptor here comes from a girl aged 5-17 years with multiple sclerosis. CDR3s include the opening cysteine and the closing phenylalanine or tryptophan. D genes are given only for firm matches. Where a row states a size, it is once, few, many or the class of an expanded clone; other rows omit it.

>few|TRBJ2-7|TRBV28|NA
TGTGCCAGCAGTTTACCAGGATCCTACGAGCAGTACTTC
CASSLPGSYEQYF
>NA|TRBJ2-4|TRBV9|NA
TGTGCCAGCAGCGTAGGGCAGGGACCCAAAAACATTCAGTACTTC
CASSVGQGPKNIQYF
>NA|TRBJ2-7|TRBV5-6|NA
TGTGCCAGCAGTTGGGGGACGGATCCCTACGAGCAGTACTTC
CASSWGTDPYEQYF
>many|TRBJ2-7|TRBV28|NA
TGTGCCAGCACCCTAGTTGGGGCGAACGAGCAGTACTTC
CASTLVGANEQYF
>few|TRBJ2-1|TRBV7-9|TRBD1
TGTGCCAGCAGCCATGGGTGGGACAGTAAATACAATGAGCAGTTCTTC
CASSHGWDSKYNEQFF
>NA|TRBJ2-1|TRBV7-9|TRBD2
TGTGCCAGCAGCTTAGGCGCCGGGACTAGCCCCAATGAGCAGTTCTTC
CASSLGAGTSPNEQFF
>few|TRBJ2-5|TRBV20-1|NA
TGCAGTGCCCTGCCGGGACACGGACAAGAGACCCAGTACTTC
CSALPGHGQETQYF
>NA|TRBJ2-1|TRBV6-2/TRBV6-3|TRBD2
TGTGCCAGCAGTCCTACCGCTAGCGGGGTTTACAATGAGCAGTTCTTC
CASSPTASGVYNEQFF
>NA|TRBJ2-7|TRBV27|TRBD1
TGTGCCAGCAGCACCGACAGGGGGCAAAGGTCCTACGAGCAGTACTTC
CASSTDRGQRSYEQYF
>NA|TRBJ1-1|TRBV20-1|NA
TGCAGTGCTATAGACGGAATCACTGAAGCTTTCTTT
CSAIDGITEAFF